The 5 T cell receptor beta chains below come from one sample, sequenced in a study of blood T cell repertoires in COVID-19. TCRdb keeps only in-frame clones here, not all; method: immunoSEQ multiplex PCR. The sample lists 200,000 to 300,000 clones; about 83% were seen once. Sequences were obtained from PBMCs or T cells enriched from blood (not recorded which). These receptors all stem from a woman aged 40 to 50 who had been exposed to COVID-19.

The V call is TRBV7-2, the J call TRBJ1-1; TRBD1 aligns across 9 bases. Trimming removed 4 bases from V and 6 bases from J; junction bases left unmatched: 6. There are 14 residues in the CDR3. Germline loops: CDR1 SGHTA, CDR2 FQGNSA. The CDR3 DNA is TGTGCCAGCAGCTCCTATACAGGGGGCTCTGAAGCTTTCTTT. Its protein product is CASSSYTGGSEAFF.

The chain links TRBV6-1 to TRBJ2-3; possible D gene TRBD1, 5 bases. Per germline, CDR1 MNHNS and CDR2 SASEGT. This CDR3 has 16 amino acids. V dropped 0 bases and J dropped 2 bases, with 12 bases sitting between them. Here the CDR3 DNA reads TGTGCCAGCAGTGAAGCTCAGGGATGGGCCACAGATACGCAGTATTTT. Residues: CASSEAQGWATDTQYF.

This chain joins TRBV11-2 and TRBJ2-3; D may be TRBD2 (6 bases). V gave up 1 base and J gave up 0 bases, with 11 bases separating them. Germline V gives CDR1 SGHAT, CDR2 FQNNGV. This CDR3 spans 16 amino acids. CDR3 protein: CASSLGAGTSTDTQYF. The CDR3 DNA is TGTGCCAGCAGCTTAGGCGCGGGGACCAGCACAGATACGCAGTATTTT.

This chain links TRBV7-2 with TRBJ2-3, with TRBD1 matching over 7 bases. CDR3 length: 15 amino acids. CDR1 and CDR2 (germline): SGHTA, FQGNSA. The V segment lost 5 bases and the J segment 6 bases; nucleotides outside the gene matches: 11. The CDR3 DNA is TGTGCCAGCAGCCGTGACAGGGTGAGGTTGGATACGCAGTATTTT. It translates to CASSRDRVRLDTQYF.

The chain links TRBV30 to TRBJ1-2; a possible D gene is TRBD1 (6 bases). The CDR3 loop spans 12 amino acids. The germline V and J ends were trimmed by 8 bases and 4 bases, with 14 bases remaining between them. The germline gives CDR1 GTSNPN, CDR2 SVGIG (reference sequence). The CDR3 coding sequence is TGTGCCGGAATAAAACAGGGCTATGGCTACACCTTC. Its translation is CAGIKQGYGYTF.